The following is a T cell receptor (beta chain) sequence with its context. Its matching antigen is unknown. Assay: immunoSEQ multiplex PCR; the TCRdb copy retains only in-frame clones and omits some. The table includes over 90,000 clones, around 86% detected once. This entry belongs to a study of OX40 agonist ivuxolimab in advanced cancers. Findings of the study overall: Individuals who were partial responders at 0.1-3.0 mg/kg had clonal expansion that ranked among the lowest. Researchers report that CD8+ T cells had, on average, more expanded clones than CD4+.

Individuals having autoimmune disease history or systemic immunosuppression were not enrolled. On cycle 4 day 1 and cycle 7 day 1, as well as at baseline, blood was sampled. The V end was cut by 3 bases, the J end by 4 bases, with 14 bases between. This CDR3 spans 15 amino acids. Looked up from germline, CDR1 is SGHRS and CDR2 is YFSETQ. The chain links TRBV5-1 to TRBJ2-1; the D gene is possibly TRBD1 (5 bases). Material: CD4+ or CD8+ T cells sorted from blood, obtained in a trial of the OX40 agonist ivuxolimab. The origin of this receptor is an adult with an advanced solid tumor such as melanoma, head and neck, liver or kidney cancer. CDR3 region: CASSWGGDGYNEQFF. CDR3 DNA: TGCGCCAGCAGCTGGGGCGGCGATGGTTACAATGAGCAGTTCTTC. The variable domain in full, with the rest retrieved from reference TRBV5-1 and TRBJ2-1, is KAGVTQTPRYLIKTRGQQVTLSCSPISGHRSVSWYQQTPGQGLQFLFEYFSETQRNKGNFPGRFSGRQFSNSRSEMNVSTLELGDSALYLCASSWGGDGYNEQFFGPGTRLTVL.